The present TCR beta chain was sequenced within a study of T-cell memory formation after mild COVID-19. Study in general: There were largely donor-specific TCR clusters. Whole-study findings and limits: Some clones that responded turned up in pre-infection memory, which suggests that cross-reactive memory joined in. Second-wave clones with a day 37 peak had unconfirmed SARS-CoV-2 specificity.

J was trimmed by 0 bases and V by 4 bases; bases with no gene match: 9. The CDR3 covers 17 residues. The germline CDR1 and CDR2 sequences are MNHEY and SVGEGT. cDNA libraries for TCR alpha and TCR beta, carrying sample barcodes and UMIs, came from 5'RACE with constant-segment primers. In TCRdb, the 5' RACE reads were re-called with MiXCR into one record per CDR3 protein. In the table there are 410,000 or so distinct CDR3 sequences, 20% to 25% of which are singletons. Regarding this clonotype: Its antigen is currently unknown.

Material: PBMCs or a T cell subset sorted from them (not recorded which). This sequence joins TRBV6-2 or TRBV6-3 and TRBJ2-1; TRBD2 agrees at 7 bases. The source of this sequence is an adult woman who had mild COVID-19 (a few samples of this study predate the infection). Cell type and time point are not known. The CDR3 loop is CASSFRDYPSSYNEQFF. The CDR3 bases are TGTGCCAGCAGTTTCCGGGACTACCCGAGCTCCTACAATGAGCAGTTCTTC.